This T cell receptor beta chain was sequenced during a study of T cell repertoires in cytomegalovirus infection. Study-level information: Matching HLA type and CMV infection were both indicated by public TCR beta signatures. Findings and caveats of the study: HLA-C-restricted, CMV-specific TCR beta clonotypes were dominant ex vivo.

This clonotype was seen at least ten times. Its target is unknown. Each CDR3 protein gets one entry after TCRdb re-called the reads with MiXCR. The sample contains 200,000 or so distinct CDR3 sequences, approximately 19% of which appear only once. Sequencing was carried out using PBMCs. This sequence was found in a human donor in good health (CMV status not recorded). Some clones in this sample may be carry-over from other donors' samples.

CDR3 DNA: TGTGCCAGCACCCCAAGGGGGCTCGGAAGCACAGATACGCAGTATTTT. This gives the protein CASTPRGLGSTDTQYF. The genes are TRBV25-1 and TRBJ2-3; 7 bases fit TRBD1. Germline CDR1 MGHDK, CDR2 SYGVNS. V was pared by 7 bases and J by 0 bases, with 10 bases of the junction left unmatched. The CDR3 runs to 16 residues.